A single sample is the source of the 4 T cell receptor beta chains below, sequenced in a study of CD8+CD57+ T cells in acquired aplastic anemia (dated by TCRdb to 2016 to 2019). The data were produced on an Illumina HiSeq 2000. Genomic DNA was used as template for profiling of TCR beta VDJ combinations and CDR3 sequences. TCRdb reworked the public reads: Q25 trimming with fastp, MiXCR clone assembly, productive beta chains retained. Rows merge per CDR3 protein into single entries with the most common DNA and genes. This sample lists 200,000 or so distinct CDR3 sequences; about three fifths were detected once. 46% of the sample comes from the top ten. The sequenced sample consisted of sorted CD4+, CD8+, or CD8+CD57+ T cells (not recorded which) from PBMCs. The receptors were gathered from a human donor with severe aplastic anemia or a healthy control (not recorded which).

This chain connects TRBV19 to TRBJ1-5; D might be TRBD1 (5 bases). Trimming took off 5 bases at V and 7 bases at J, with 21 bases between the two ends. This CDR3 is built from 16 residues. The germline gives CDR1 LNHDA, CDR2 SQIVND (reference sequence). As DNA, the CDR3 is TGTGCCAGTAGTGACCACCGCGGGGGATCGGGGCAGCCCCAGCATTTT. Translation: CASSDHRGGSGQPQHF.

This clonotype was seen a handful of times. The CDR3 reads CAWNAGGTGELFF. Written as DNA, the CDR3 is TGTGCCTGGAACGCAGGGGGCACCGGGGAGCTGTTTTTT. This chain links TRBV30 with TRBJ2-2; TRBD1 matches 7 bases. The junction had 3 bases not matched to a gene; V was cut back by 4 bases and J by 4 bases. CDR3 length: 13 amino acids. Germline CDR1 reads GTSNPN; CDR2 reads SVGIG (reference sequence).

Remarks on this clonotype: The junction shows a germline mismatch at one end, possibly a read error. The rearrangement joins TRBV7-6 to TRBJ2-5, with 9 bases that match TRBD1. CDR1 is SGHVS, CDR2 FNYEAQ, per germline. The CDR3 is made up of 15 amino acids. CDR3 coding DNA: TGTGCCAGCAGCCCTGGACAGGGGCCTGGCTCACCCCTCCACTTC. This codes for CASSPGQGPGSPLHF. Full variable domain (remainder filled in from reference TRBV7-6 and TRBJ2-5): GAGVSQSPRYKVTKRGQDVALRCDPISGHVSLYWYRQALGQGPEFLTYFNYEAQQDKSGLPNDRFSAERPEGSISTLTIQRTEQRDSAMYRCASSPGQGPGSPLHFGPGTRLLVL.

This clonotype was counted many times. This chain uses TRBV27 with TRBJ2-1; D possibly corresponds to TRBD1 (5 bases). V was pared by 7 bases and J by 5 bases, with 12 bases between. The CDR3 is 13 amino acids. Per the germline V gene, CDR1 is MNHEY and CDR2 is SMNVEV (reference sequence). The CDR3 protein is CASTRQPNNEQFF. The CDR3 bases are TGTGCCAGCACCCGACAGCCCAACAATGAGCAGTTCTTC.